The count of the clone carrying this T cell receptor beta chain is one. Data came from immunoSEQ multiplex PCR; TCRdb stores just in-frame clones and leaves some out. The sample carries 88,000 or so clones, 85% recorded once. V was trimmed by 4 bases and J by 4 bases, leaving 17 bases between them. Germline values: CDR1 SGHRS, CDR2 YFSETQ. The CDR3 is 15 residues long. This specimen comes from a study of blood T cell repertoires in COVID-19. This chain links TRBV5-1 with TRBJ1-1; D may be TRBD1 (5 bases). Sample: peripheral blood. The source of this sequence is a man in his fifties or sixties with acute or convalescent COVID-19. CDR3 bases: TGCGCCAGCAGCCCGAACCGGGGGTTGGGCACTGAAGCTTTCTTT. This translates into CASSPNRGLGTEAFF.